Each of the 25 T cell receptor beta chains below was sequenced from the same sample in a study of beta chain features in type 1 diabetes (dated by TCRdb to 2016 to 2019). The library was prepared using the immunoSEQ multiplex PCR assay. The entire isolated RNA was reverse transcribed using the High Capacity cDNA Reverse Transcription Kit, and thus expressed TCRB transcripts were sequenced. The clones in this table, taken by TCRdb from immuneACCESS, are in-frame only. Not every clone is retained; where verified, under half of the shortfall comes from an unresolved V gene, and the cause of the rest is unknown. The sample yields 620,000 or so clones; around 16% were counted once. The ten largest clones capture approximately 0.087% of the sample. The material sequenced was naive CD4+ T cells from blood. The cell subset or site label corresponds to: true naive CD4+ T cells. The source is a man aged 18-30 years in good health.

This clone was detected a few times. The rearrangement uses TRBV6-1 and TRBJ2-3; D gene uncertain. V was clipped by 6 bases and J by 4 bases, with 11 bases between them. The germline V gene has CDR1 MNHNS and CDR2 SASEGT. There are 13 residues in the CDR3. The CDR3 is CASRETWADTQYF. CDR3 sequence (DNA): TGTGCCAGCAGGGAAACCTGGGCAGATACGCAGTATTTT.

This clone was detected a few times. The rearrangement joins TRBV28 to TRBJ1-1; no clear D gene. V shed 5 bases and J shed 4 bases, with 11 bases lying between them. CDR1 MDHEN and CDR2 SYDVKM come from the germline V gene. CDR3 length: 13 residues. The DNA for the CDR3 is TGTGCCAGCAGTACTATTACGGGCACTGAAGCTTTCTTT. This gives the protein CASSTITGTEAFF.

This clone was observed a handful of times. The sample has other DNA sequences that encode this CDR3 too. This chain connects TRBV4-1 to TRBJ2-7; 7 bases align to TRBD1. Germline CDR1 and CDR2: MGHRA and YSYEKL. CDR3 size: 14 residues. J was trimmed by 2 bases and V by 3 bases; bases with no gene match: 4. The CDR3 DNA reads as TGCGCCAGCAGCCAGCCGGGACAGACCTACGAGCAGTACTTC. It encodes CASSQPGQTYEQYF.

This clone has more than one count but fewer than ten. This chain connects TRBV6-6 to TRBJ1-2, with D possibly TRBD1 on 6 matching bases. The CDR3 extends over 14 amino acids. With 5 bases removed from V and 4 bases from J, the gap between germline ends came to 14 bases. Per the germline V gene, CDR1 is MNHNY and CDR2 is SVGAGI (reference sequence). CDR3 residues: CASSTEGVAYGYTF. In DNA form, the CDR3 reads TGTGCCAGCAGTACAGAGGGGGTGGCCTATGGCTACACCTTC.

This clone showed up just a few times. The CDR3 protein is CASNVDSYNEQFF. The CDR3, as DNA: TGTGCCAGCAACGTTGACAGCTACAATGAGCAGTTCTTC. V and J are TRBV28 and TRBJ2-1, with TRBD1 as a possible D gene (5 bases). V gave up 7 bases and J gave up 3 bases, with 10 bases separating them. The CDR3 has 13 residues. Germline loops: CDR1 MDHEN, CDR2 SYDVKM.

This clone was recorded a few times. V gene TRBV5-1 combines with J gene TRBJ2-5, with 12 bases aligning to TRBD2. This CDR3 comprises 18 residues. The V gene's germline CDR1 is SGHRS and CDR2 YFSETQ. The V and J ends lost 5 bases and 2 bases, in that order; junction bases with no gene match: 13. The CDR3, as DNA: TGCGCCAGCAGGCAACTAGCGGGAGGCGTCCAAGTTCAAGAGACCCAGTACTTC. Translation: CASRQLAGGVQVQETQYF.

A remark on this clone: Other DNA sequences in the sample encode the same CDR3. This sequence joins TRBV18 and TRBJ1-1; possibly TRBD1 for D (5 bases). CDR3 size: 14 residues. V lost 3 bases, J lost 1 base, and 9 bases lay in between. CDR1 and CDR2 (germline): KGHSH, LQKENI. CDR3 residues: CASSPLGANTEAFF. As DNA, the CDR3 is TGTGCCAGCTCACCGCTTGGGGCGAACACTGAAGCTTTCTTT.

The CDR3 loop is CASTWGGTDTQYF. CDR3 bases: TGTGCCAGCACGTGGGGGGGCACAGATACGCAGTATTTT. The V and J genes are TRBV27 and TRBJ2-3, with D possibly being TRBD2 (6 bases). Germline V gene sequence: CDR1 MNHEY, CDR2 SMNVEV (reference sequence). CDR3 length equals 13 residues. Deletions cut 7 bases from V and 1 base from J, with 9 bases between.

This clone was seen only a few times. This chain uses TRBV7-2 with TRBJ1-6, with D uncertain. Germline-derived CDR1 and CDR2 are SGHTA and FQGNSA. V lost 8 bases to trimming and J lost 7 bases, with 12 bases between them. There are 13 residues in the CDR3. The CDR3 protein is CASEYPNNSPLHF. In DNA, the CDR3 is TGTGCCAGCGAGTATCCGAACAATTCACCCCTCCACTTT. The full variable domain, completed using reference TRBV7-2 and TRBJ1-6, is GAGVSQSPSNKVTEKGKDVELRCDPISGHTALYWYRQSLGQGLEFLIYFQGNSAPDKSGLPSDRFSAERTGGSVSTLTIQRTQQEDSAVYLCASEYPNNSPLHFGNGTRLTVT.

This chain connects TRBV2 to TRBJ1-5, with TRBD1 matching 7 bases. V shed 6 bases and J 6 bases; nucleotides not matched to a gene: 14. CDR3 length: 16 residues. CDR1 is SNHLY and CDR2 is FYNNEI in the germline V gene. DNA of the CDR3: TGTGCCAGCAGGTTCGACAGGGCCCCAAATGGTCAGCCCCAGCATTTT. Its translation is CASRFDRAPNGQPQHF.

This clone showed up just a few times. This sample includes further DNA sequences coding for the same CDR3. The chain carries TRBV5-1 and TRBJ1-1; D gene unclear. Germline V gene sequence: CDR1 SGHRS, CDR2 YFSETQ. This CDR3 is 11 amino acids long. The ends were cut back, 0 bases at V and 8 bases at J, with 5 bases in the middle. The CDR3 coding sequence is TGCGCCAGCAGCTTGGCTGGGGAAGCTTTCTTT. It encodes CASSLAGEAFF. Combining the CDR3 with reference TRBV5-1 and TRBJ1-1 gives the whole variable domain KAGVTQTPRYLIKTRGQQVTLSCSPISGHRSVSWYQQTPGQGLQFLFEYFSETQRNKGNFPGRFSGRQFSNSRSEMNVSTLELGDSALYLCASSLAGEAFFGQGTRLTVV.

This clone has a handful of counts. This chain connects TRBV4-3 to TRBJ1-6; D remains ambiguous. CDR1 and CDR2 (germline): LGHNA, YSLEER. CDR3 size: 18 residues. V was trimmed by 3 bases and J by 2 bases, leaving 17 bases between them. The CDR3 region is CASSHNLGGLTYNSPLHF. The CDR3 region has the DNA TGCGCCAGCAGCCACAACCTCGGAGGGTTGACCTATAATTCACCCCTCCACTTT.

This clone turned up a few times. This sequence joins TRBV7-9 and TRBJ1-3; D ambiguous. This CDR3 spans 16 amino acids. Germline-derived CDR1 and CDR2 are SEHNR and FQNEAQ (reference sequence). V lost 2 bases to trimming and J lost 4 bases, with 15 bases between them. The CDR3: CASSLFAPLGGNTIYF. The CDR3 DNA follows: TGTGCCAGCAGCTTATTCGCCCCGTTAGGCGGAAACACCATATATTTT.

The chain has TRBV6-5 and TRBJ1-2, with 10 bases aligning to TRBD1. Trimming at V came to 6 bases and at J to 4 bases, leaving 5 bases not matched to a gene. The CDR3 loop spans 14 amino acids. The germline V gene has CDR1 MNHEY and CDR2 SVGAGI. The CDR3 protein is CASSRGTGVYGYTF. CDR3 DNA: TGTGCCAGCAGCCGAGGGACAGGGGTCTATGGCTACACCTTC.

This clone was detected ten times or more. Different DNA sequences within this sample yield the same CDR3. The rearrangement links TRBV5-1 to TRBJ2-5, with no clear D. CDR1 is SGHRS, CDR2 YFSETQ, per germline. The CDR3 covers 12 residues. Between the trimmed V and J ends, which lost 0 bases and 2 bases, there was a span of 2 bases. In DNA, the CDR3 is TGCGCCAGCAGCTTGGGGCAAGAGACCCAGTACTTC. It codes for CASSLGQETQYF.

The rearrangement joins TRBV6-5 to TRBJ2-6; D is unresolved. V lost 4 bases and J 6 bases, leaving 1 base between the germline ends. This CDR3 comprises 11 residues. Germline CDR1 and CDR2: MNHEY and SVGAGI. CDR3 nucleotides: TGTGCCAGCAGTTCGGCCAACGTCCTGACTTTC. It yields the protein CASSSANVLTF.

This clone has a handful of counts. This CDR3 is CASSLILQGNEQFF. The CDR3 DNA follows: TGTGCCAGCTCACTCATACTTCAGGGAAATGAGCAGTTCTTC. The V gene is TRBV18, the J gene TRBJ2-1; tentatively, D is TRBD1 (5 bases). Germline lookup yields CDR1 KGHSH and CDR2 LQKENI. The CDR3 sequence is 14 residues long. Trimming took off 4 bases at V and 7 bases at J, with 14 bases between the two ends.

This clone was observed a handful of times. This chain joins TRBV14 and TRBJ2-1; 7 bases fit TRBD1. Losses at the gene ends were 2 bases for V and 2 bases for J; bases not matched to a gene: 12. This CDR3 contains 18 residues. Germline V lookup: CDR1 SGHDN, CDR2 FVKESK. In DNA form, the CDR3 reads TGTGCCAGCAGCCAATTCAACCTCCGGGACAGAGCCTACAATGAGCAGTTCTTC. Protein sequence: CASSQFNLRDRAYNEQFF.

The table lists this clone with a few counts. The chain couples TRBV12-5 to TRBJ2-3, with 7 bases identical to TRBD1. The ends lost 6 bases at V and 0 bases at J; junction bases unmatched: 6. CDR1 is LGHNT and CDR2 is FRNRAP in the germline V gene. The length of the CDR3 is 15 residues. The DNA of the CDR3 is TGTGCTAGTGGAAAGGGACAGTCTAGCACAGATACGCAGTATTTT. This translates into CASGKGQSSTDTQYF.

V and J are TRBV6-5 and TRBJ2-1, with D tentatively TRBD2 (5 bases). Trimming removed 7 bases at V and 7 bases at J, with 14 bases between. This CDR3 region has 13 residues. Germline V lookup: CDR1 MNHEY, CDR2 SVGAGI. The CDR3 reads CASIRSGMNEQFF. DNA of the CDR3: TGTGCCAGCATCCGAAGCGGTATGAATGAGCAGTTCTTC.

There are a few counts of this clone. The V call is TRBV29-1, the J call TRBJ2-7; possible D gene TRBD2, 6 bases. The CDR3 has 11 amino acids. Per the germline V gene, CDR1 is SQVTM and CDR2 is ANQGSEA. Trimming removed 3 bases from V and 11 bases from J, with 14 bases in between. The CDR3 spells CSVDWDGGKYF. Here the CDR3 DNA reads TGCAGCGTTGACTGGGACGGCGGGAAGTACTTC.

V is TRBV7-9 and J is TRBJ2-1; D unclear. V was trimmed by 3 bases and J by 0 bases, leaving 9 bases between them. Germline CDR1 SEHNR, CDR2 FQNEAQ (reference sequence). CDR3 length: 15 amino acids. The DNA of the CDR3 is TGTGCCAGCAGCTTGGACGGGTTCTCCTACAATGAGCAGTTCTTC. The encoded protein is CASSLDGFSYNEQFF.

Concerning this clone: The same CDR3 can be traced to other DNA sequences in this sample. The chain has TRBV7-9 and TRBJ1-4; no reliable D call. The CDR3 has 15 residues. Trimming took off 1 base at V and 0 bases at J, with 6 bases between the two ends. Germline V gene sequence: CDR1 SEHNR, CDR2 FQNEAQ (reference sequence). In DNA, the CDR3 is TGTGCCAGCAGCTTAGATCTGGCAACTAATGAAAAACTGTTTTTT. Translating gives CASSLDLATNEKLFF.

This clone showed up just a few times. The V and J genes are TRBV5-1 and TRBJ2-6; D call uncertain. The CDR3 is 16 residues long. V gave up 1 base and J gave up 4 bases, with 12 bases separating them. Germline CDR1 is SGHRS and CDR2 is YFSETQ. CDR3 DNA: TGCGCCAGCAGCTTGTCTGCTGCCCCCGGGGCCAACGTCCTGACTTTC. Translating it yields CASSLSAAPGANVLTF.

A few counts support this clone. The CDR3 nucleotides read TGTGCCAGCAGCCAAGTCACTAGCGGGGGATATACGCAGTATTTT. It translates to CASSQVTSGGYTQYF. The rearrangement joins TRBV4-2 to TRBJ2-3, with TRBD2 matching 11 bases. J lost 7 bases, V lost 1 base, and 4 bases had no gene match. This CDR3 comprises 15 residues. Germline loops: CDR1 LGHNA, CDR2 YNFKEQ.